This TCR beta chain was identified during a study of blood T cells in healthy people across ages. Trimming stripped 5 bases from V and 0 bases from J, with 12 bases between. CDR3 length: 15 residues. This clonotype was detected ten times or more. Next came a second PCR, run for 7 to 11 cycles, which used a sample-barcoded 5' primer along with a J-beta primer mix. The template-switch adaptor was a 5' adaptor with 12 random nucleotides. It tagged each cDNA molecule. TCRdb recomputed calls from the 5' RACE reads with MiXCR, one row per CDR3 protein. The sample records under 2,000,000 distinct CDR3 sequences, about 49% being singletons.

This chain joins TRBV12-3 or TRBV12-4 and TRBJ2-3; D is possibly TRBD1 (5 bases). The TCR sequence derives from a woman aged 40 to 55 in good health. The sample comprised blood. For the CDR3, the DNA is TGTGCCAGCAGTCCCAGACAGCATAGCACAGATACGCAGTATTTT. Translating it yields CASSPRQHSTDTQYF.